The 21 T cell receptor beta chains below come from one sample, sequenced in a study of CD8 T cells in ankylosing spondylitis. TCRdb reanalysed the 5' RACE reads using MiXCR and keeps one entry per CDR3 protein. There are fewer than 250,000 distinct CDR3 sequences in the sample; roughly a third occur only once, and roughly 4.2% lies in the top ten. The sample was blood, either unsorted or a sorted T cell fraction (not recorded which). These receptors all come from a male donor with ankylosing spondylitis or in good health (not recorded which).

This clonotype came up a few times. This rearrangement joins TRBV20-1 to TRBJ1-3; the D gene is possibly TRBD1 (6 bases). The CDR3 loop spans 14 amino acids. V gave up 2 bases and J gave up 5 bases, with 13 bases separating them. Germline CDR1 is DFQATT and CDR2 is SNEGSKA (reference sequence). The CDR3 loop reads CSARSGGPRNTIYF. The CDR3 DNA reads as TGCAGTGCTAGATCCGGGGGCCCCAGAAACACCATATATTTT.

The J gene is TRBJ2-1, the V gene TRBV12-3 or TRBV12-4; the D is unclear. The CDR3 totals 12 residues. Trimming pared 3 bases from V and 9 bases from J, leaving 9 bases between. The CDR3 spells CASSLAVAEQFF. For the CDR3, the DNA is TGTGCCAGCAGTTTGGCAGTTGCTGAGCAGTTCTTC.

This clonotype was seen many times. The chain carries TRBV6-5 and TRBJ2-7; D may be TRBD2 (6 bases). This CDR3 spans 15 amino acids. Germline CDR1 is MNHEY and CDR2 is SVGAGI. V was trimmed by 3 bases and J by 0 bases, leaving 12 bases between them. The CDR3 coding sequence is TGTGCCAGCAGTTATCGGGACGGGAGCTCCTACGAGCAGTACTTC. The encoded protein is CASSYRDGSSYEQYF.

The V gene is TRBV20-1, the J gene TRBJ2-5; tentative D call: TRBD1 (6 bases). This CDR3 is 14 amino acids long. Trimming left V 6 bases short and J 5 bases short, with 19 bases between. CDR1 DFQATT and CDR2 SNEGSKA come from the germline V gene (reference sequence). This CDR3 is CSAHWTAQRETQYF. As DNA, the CDR3 is TGCAGTGCCCATTGGACAGCCCAAAGGGAGACCCAGTACTTC.

This clonotype was counted only a few times. The CDR3 loop is CSTSDRTYGYTF. Written as DNA, the CDR3 is TGCAGCACCTCTGACAGGACCTATGGCTACACCTTC. This chain links TRBV29-1 with TRBJ1-2, with D possibly matching TRBD1 (6 bases). Germline V gene sequence: CDR1 SQVTM, CDR2 ANQGSEA. The length of the CDR3 is 12 residues. V was cut by 8 bases and J by 4 bases, with 14 bases left in between.

The V and J genes are TRBV10-2 and TRBJ2-3, with no clear D. The V end lost 1 base, the J end lost 1 base, and 9 bases lay between the germline ends. The germline CDR1 and CDR2 sequences are WSHSY and SAAADI. The CDR3 has 15 residues. CDR3: CASSEFVAGTDTQYF. CDR3 nucleotide sequence: TGCGCCAGCAGTGAGTTTGTTGCAGGCACAGATACGCAGTATTTT.

For the CDR3, the DNA is TGCGCCAGCAGCCCGGGACAGGGGGCCGACACCGGGGAGCTGTTTTTT. Translation: CASSPGQGADTGELFF. The chain employs TRBV5-1 and TRBJ2-2; 12 bases are shared with TRBD1. This CDR3 has 16 amino acids. Per germline, CDR1 SGHRS and CDR2 YFSETQ. Trimming cost V 4 bases and J 3 bases; bases outside gene matches: 4.

This clonotype was counted a few times. V is TRBV7-9 and J is TRBJ2-5; possibly TRBD1 for D (6 bases). Per the germline V gene, CDR1 is SEHNR and CDR2 is FQNEAQ (reference sequence). Trimming left V 5 bases short and J 2 bases short, with 12 bases between. CDR3 length equals 14 residues. The CDR3 DNA reads TGTGCCAGCAGCCCGACAGGACCTCAAGAGACCCAGTACTTC. Residues: CASSPTGPQETQYF.

CDR3 loop: CASSYRALDTQYF. The DNA of the CDR3 is TGTGCCAGCAGTTACAGGGCTTTGGATACGCAGTATTTT. The gene calls are TRBV12-3 or TRBV12-4 and TRBJ2-3, with D possibly TRBD1 on 6 matching bases. The V end was cut by 4 bases, the J end by 6 bases, with 11 bases between. The CDR3 has 13 residues.

This clonotype was counted at least ten times. V and J are TRBV29-1 and TRBJ2-1; D remains unclear. Trimming removed 4 bases from V and 4 bases from J, with 8 bases in between. The CDR3 extends over 12 amino acids. Germline V lookup: CDR1 SQVTM, CDR2 ANQGSEA. For the CDR3, the DNA is TGCAGCGTTGTGCAGGCATACAATGAGCAGTTCTTC. This codes for CSVVQAYNEQFF.

The chain employs TRBV29-1 and TRBJ2-7; possibly TRBD1 for D (5 bases). Germline CDR1 SQVTM, CDR2 ANQGSEA. Trimming removed 4 bases at V and 2 bases at J, with 12 bases between. The CDR3 is 13 residues long. This CDR3 reads CSVAVDNTYEQYF. CDR3 coding DNA: TGCAGCGTTGCTGTGGACAACACCTACGAGCAGTACTTC.

The gene calls are TRBV29-1 and TRBJ2-3, with a weak D call TRBD1 (5 bases). With 2 bases removed from V and 3 bases from J, the gap between germline ends came to 15 bases. The CDR3 has 15 residues. Germline loops: CDR1 SQVTM, CDR2 ANQGSEA. This CDR3 reads CSVERGQVGTDTQYF. DNA for the CDR3: TGCAGCGTTGAAAGGGGCCAGGTTGGAACAGATACGCAGTATTTT.

In its sample, this clonotype was seen a few times. The chain carries TRBV12-3 or TRBV12-4 and TRBJ2-1; 9 nucleotides align to TRBD2. With V trimmed by 3 bases and J by 8 bases, 11 bases remained unmatched. The CDR3 runs 16 residues. CDR3 bases: TGTGCCAGCAGTTTCGACGGACTAGCGAATGCGGATGAGCAGTTCTTC. This sequence encodes CASSFDGLANADEQFF.

The V gene is TRBV5-6, the J gene TRBJ2-5; D remains unclear. CDR3 length equals 15 residues. CDR1 and CDR2 (germline): SGHDT, YYEEEE. V was cut by 6 bases and J by 2 bases, with 17 bases left in between. The CDR3 spells CASTLVRGLQETQYF. CDR3 nucleotides: TGTGCCAGCACCCTCGTAAGAGGCCTTCAAGAGACCCAGTACTTC.

This clonotype was seen many times. The V gene is TRBV20-1, the J gene TRBJ2-3; D uncertain. The CDR3 is made up of 14 amino acids. V lost 5 bases and J lost 2, with 14 bases in between. CDR1 and CDR2 (germline): DFQATT, SNEGSKA (reference sequence). Written as DNA, the CDR3 is TGCAGTGCTTTTGACCCAACCCACACAGATACGCAGTATTTT. Translated: CSAFDPTHTDTQYF.

A few counts support this clonotype. The chain uses TRBV29-1 and TRBJ2-7; the D gene is possibly TRBD1 (5 bases). The CDR3 covers 13 residues. CDR1 SQVTM and CDR2 ANQGSEA come from the germline V gene. V lost 4 bases, J lost 2 bases, and 12 bases lay in between. The CDR3 DNA sequence: TGCAGCGTTGTGGGGCAGGTAGCCTACGAGCAGTACTTC. This gives the protein CSVVGQVAYEQYF.

The chain combines TRBV27 with TRBJ2-7; D is perhaps TRBD1 or TRBD2 (5 bases each). The CDR3 consists of 14 residues. Trimming cost V 5 bases and J 2 bases, with 13 bases left between them. Germline V CDR1 and CDR2: MNHEY, SMNVEV (reference sequence). CDR3 sequence reads: CASSPSGTTYEQYF. The CDR3 nucleotides are TGTGCCAGCAGTCCATCCGGGACGACCTACGAGCAGTACTTC.

The chain recombines TRBV12-3 or TRBV12-4 with TRBJ1-4, with 9 nucleotides matching TRBD1. V was pared by 5 bases and J by 10 bases, with 11 bases of the junction left unmatched. The CDR3 has 15 amino acids. CDR3 coding DNA: TGTGCCAGCAGTCCCGTACGGGACAGGGCGCGAAAACTGTTTTTT. This codes for CASSPVRDRARKLFF.

This clonotype was seen more than once but under ten times. This chain uses TRBV20-1 with TRBJ1-1; D possibly corresponds to TRBD1 (5 bases). V dropped 5 bases and J dropped 5 bases, with 18 bases sitting between them. Germline V lookup: CDR1 DFQATT, CDR2 SNEGSKA (reference sequence). The CDR3 sequence is 14 residues long. The CDR3 loop is CSARVGGGRTEAFF. The DNA of the CDR3 is TGCAGTGCTCGGGTCGGGGGAGGCAGAACTGAAGCTTTCTTT.

In its sample, this clonotype was seen a few times. J is TRBJ2-1 and V is TRBV5-6; 7 positions agree with TRBD2. The CDR3 spans 12 residues. J was trimmed by 9 bases and V by 2 bases; bases with no gene match: 2. In germline, CDR1 is SGHDT, CDR2 YYEEEE. CDR3 sequence reads: CASSFWGGEQFF. The DNA for the CDR3 is TGTGCCAGCAGCTTTTGGGGGGGTGAGCAGTTCTTC.

The rearrangement links TRBV6-1 to TRBJ2-3, with 7 bases identical to TRBD2. V shed 9 bases and J 2 bases; nucleotides not matched to a gene: 11. Germline V gene data show CDR1 as MNHNS and CDR2 as SASEGT. There are 15 residues in the CDR3. The CDR3 sequence is CASSGRGWDTDTQYF. In DNA form, the CDR3 reads TGTGCCAGTTCGGGGAGGGGCTGGGACACAGATACGCAGTATTTT.